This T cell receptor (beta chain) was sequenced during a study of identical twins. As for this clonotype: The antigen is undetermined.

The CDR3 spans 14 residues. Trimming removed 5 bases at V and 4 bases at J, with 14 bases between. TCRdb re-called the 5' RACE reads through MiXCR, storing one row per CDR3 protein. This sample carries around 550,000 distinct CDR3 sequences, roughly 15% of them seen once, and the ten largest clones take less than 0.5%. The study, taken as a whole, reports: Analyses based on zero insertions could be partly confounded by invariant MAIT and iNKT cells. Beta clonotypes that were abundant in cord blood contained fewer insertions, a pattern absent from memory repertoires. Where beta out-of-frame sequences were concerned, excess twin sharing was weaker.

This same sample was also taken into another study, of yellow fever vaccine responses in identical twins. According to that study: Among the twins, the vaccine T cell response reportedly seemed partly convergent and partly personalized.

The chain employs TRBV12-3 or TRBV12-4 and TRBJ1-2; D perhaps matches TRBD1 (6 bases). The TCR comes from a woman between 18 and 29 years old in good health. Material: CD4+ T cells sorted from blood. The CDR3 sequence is CASSPQQGRYGYTF. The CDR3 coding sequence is TGTGCCAGCAGTCCACAACAGGGTCGCTATGGCTACACCTTC.